A selection of T cell receptor beta chains follows, all from one sample in a study of identifying expanded T cells in peripheral blood. Profiling relied on immunoSEQ multiplex PCR, and the TCRdb table lists in-frame clones only, not all of them. Seen here are about 90,000 clones, 70% to 90% observed once, and the top ten hold 5.6%. The sample taken for sequencing was blood. The receptor source for this set is a person between 18 and 69 years old in good health. CDR3s include the opening cysteine and the closing phenylalanine or tryptophan. Each record gives: V gene, CDR3 protein.

TRBV19	CASIVDSRMEAFF
TRBV6-5	CASSYQTGGYEQYF
TRBV5-4	CASSLQPRQHTEAFF
TRBV29-1	CSAGWGDTIPYEQYF
TRBV9	CASSPRFGQGVAFF
TRBV18	CASSPRGDGYTF
TRBV5-6	CASSYRVEEKLFF
TRBV7-6	CASSLEVAGNSYNEQFF
TRBV6-1	CASRQASSYNSPLHF
TRBV4-3	CASSQGRARFTDTQYF
TRBV13	CASSRQTGDGYTF
TRBV6-1	CASSVQGRTEAFF
TRBV2	CASNGRSETQYF
TRBV5-1	CASSSAEVPGEQYF
TRBV27	CASRLGGGNTEAFF
TRBV11-2	CASSLGASAYEQYF
TRBV2	CASRDRGPTKLFF
TRBV13	CASGQGGTEAFF
TRBV5-1	CASSLALQTGGRYEQYF
TRBV5-1	CASKAGDDYEQYF
TRBV11-2	CASRTGGDGYTF
TRBV29-1	CSLRLVDEQFF